The 31 T cell receptor beta chains below were found in one sample sequenced in a study of blood T cell repertoires in COVID-19. Assay: immunoSEQ multiplex PCR; the TCRdb copy retains only in-frame clones and omits some. Seen here are some 300,000 clones, roughly 91% observed once, and the top ten hold around 9%. The material sequenced was PBMCs or T cells enriched from blood (not recorded which). All receptors derive from a woman in her twenties or thirties who had recovered from COVID-19.

The genes are TRBV5-4 and TRBJ2-7; D possibly corresponds to TRBD2 (5 bases). Per the germline V gene, CDR1 is SGHNT and CDR2 is YYREEE (reference sequence). CDR3 length: 15 residues. V gave up 2 bases and J gave up 2 bases, with 14 bases separating them. The CDR3 reads CASSLGSVLPYEQYF. In nucleotides, the CDR3 is TGTGCCAGCAGCTTAGGTAGCGTTTTGCCCTACGAGCAGTACTTC.

The chain employs TRBV29-1 and TRBJ2-2; D call uncertain. This CDR3 comprises 15 residues. The V end lost 2 bases, the J end lost 0 bases, and 10 bases lay between the germline ends. Germline V gene lookup returns CDR1 SQVTM and CDR2 ANQGSEA. CDR3 sequence (DNA): TGCAGCGTTGAACTACGGTCCACGAACACCGGGGAGCTGTTTTTT. Translation: CSVELRSTNTGELFF.

The rearrangement uses TRBV5-1 and TRBJ2-3; TRBD2 agrees at 8 bases. V was clipped by 2 bases and J by 2 bases; unmatched bases: 7. From germline, CDR1 is SGHRS and CDR2 YFSETQ. The CDR3 contains 16 residues. The CDR3 coding sequence is TGCGCCAGCAGCTTTTACCCGGGACTAGACACAGATACGCAGTATTTT. Its translation is CASSFYPGLDTDTQYF.

J is TRBJ1-2 and V is TRBV6-5; D might be TRBD1 (6 bases). Germline values: CDR1 MNHEY, CDR2 SVGAGI. The CDR3 has 15 amino acids. The V end was cut by 7 bases, the J end by 3 bases, with 18 bases between. CDR3 amino acids: CASIIQGIGYYGYTF. Here the CDR3 DNA reads TGTGCCAGCATCATTCAGGGGATCGGGTACTATGGCTACACCTTC.

The chain couples TRBV19 to TRBJ1-2, with TRBD1 identical over 7 bases. Germline V gene data show CDR1 as LNHDA and CDR2 as SQIVND (reference sequence). The CDR3 extends over 14 amino acids. J lost 1 base, V lost 5 bases, and 4 bases had no gene match. In DNA form, the CDR3 reads TGTGCCAGTAGTCCCCAGGGGGGTAACTATGGCTACACCTTC. As protein: CASSPQGGNYGYTF.

The rearrangement uses TRBV10-1 and TRBJ2-2; the D gene is possibly TRBD1 (5 bases). Per germline, CDR1 WNHNN and CDR2 SYGVQD (reference sequence). Trimming shortened V by 4 bases and J by 5 bases, and 11 bases separated the two germline ends. The CDR3 spans 14 residues. In nucleotides, the CDR3 is TGCGCCAGCAGTGGACAGTGGACGACCGGGGAGCTGTTTTTT. This sequence encodes CASSGQWTTGELFF.

The gene calls are TRBV7-2 and TRBJ2-1, with D tentatively TRBD2 (6 bases). V was trimmed by 2 bases and J by 8 bases, leaving 16 bases between them. The CDR3 runs to 15 residues. The germline V gene encodes CDR1 SGHTA and CDR2 FQGNSA. In DNA, the CDR3 is TGTGCCAGCAGCTTAAGACTAGAGGGTGGCGATGAGCAGTTCTTC. Its protein product is CASSLRLEGGDEQFF.

V usage is TRBV2 and J usage is TRBJ2-1, with 8 nucleotides matching TRBD2. The germline V gene has CDR1 SNHLY and CDR2 FYNNEI. Trimming at V came to 5 bases and at J to 5 bases, leaving 5 bases not matched to a gene. The CDR3 consists of 14 residues. CDR3 sequence (DNA): TGTGCCAGCAGTACGAGCGGGAGTGACAATGAGCAGTTCTTC. Translating it yields CASSTSGSDNEQFF.

V gene TRBV2 combines with J gene TRBJ1-5; maybe TRBD1 (5 bases). V lost 2 bases and J lost 6, with 14 bases in between. The CDR3 is made up of 15 amino acids. Germline CDR1 and CDR2: SNHLY and FYNNEI. The CDR3 DNA reads as TGTGCCAGCAGTGAACACGGGGGACCAGGTCAGCCCCAGCATTTT. Translation: CASSEHGGPGQPQHF.

This sequence joins TRBV10-3 and TRBJ1-1; D is unresolved. Trimming removed 5 bases at V and 0 bases at J, with 4 bases between. The CDR3 is made up of 12 amino acids. In germline, CDR1 is ENHRY, CDR2 SYGVKD. CDR3 nucleotides: TGTGCCATCAGTTCGGTGAACACTGAAGCTTTCTTT. Its protein is CAISSVNTEAFF.

The chain has TRBV5-1 and TRBJ2-7, with 10 bases aligning to TRBD2. This CDR3 is built from 16 residues. Germline V gene sequence: CDR1 SGHRS, CDR2 YFSETQ. Trimming at V came to 0 bases and at J to 3 bases, leaving 6 bases not matched to a gene. CDR3 region: CASSLAVTSGHYEQYF. In DNA form, the CDR3 reads TGCGCCAGCAGCTTGGCGGTGACTAGCGGGCACTACGAGCAGTACTTC.

This rearrangement joins TRBV28 to TRBJ2-6; no firm D call. Germline lookup yields CDR1 MDHEN and CDR2 SYDVKM. This CDR3 contains 17 residues. With 1 base removed from V and 4 bases from J, the gap between germline ends came to 14 bases. DNA for the CDR3: TGTGCCAGCAGTTTATTGACACTCGTATCCGGGGCCAACGTCCTGACTTTC. Encoded protein: CASSLLTLVSGANVLTF. Combining the CDR3 with reference TRBV28 and TRBJ2-6 gives the whole variable domain DVKVTQSSRYLVKRTGEKVFLECVQDMDHENMFWYRQDPGLGLRLIYFSYDVKMKEKGDIPEGYSVSREKKERFSLILESASTNQTSMYLCASSLLTLVSGANVLTFGAGSRLTVL.

The table lists this clone with a few counts. The gene calls are TRBV7-6 and TRBJ1-6; 7 positions match TRBD1. Germline V gene data show CDR1 as SGHVS and CDR2 as FNYEAQ. This CDR3 spans 15 amino acids. With V trimmed by 5 bases and J by 7 bases, 8 bases remained unmatched. DNA for the CDR3: TGTGCCAGCAGCCGAGGGGGCACTGTGAATTCACCCCTCCACTTT. Translation: CASSRGGTVNSPLHF.

The rearrangement links TRBV23-1 to TRBJ1-6; D not resolved. TRBV23-1 is placed among ORFs of uncertain function. This CDR3 is built from 16 residues. V lost 4 bases and J lost 5, with 15 bases in between. CDR3 in DNA: TGCGCCAGCAGTCTCCCAAGTCCGCGTAATAATTCACCCCTCCACTTT. Encoded protein: CASSLPSPRNNSPLHF.

The rearrangement links TRBV6-1 to TRBJ1-5; weak D call: TRBD1 (5 bases). Germline V gene sequence: CDR1 MNHNS, CDR2 SASEGT. The germline V and J ends were trimmed by 0 bases and 0 bases, with 9 bases remaining between them. This CDR3 comprises 16 residues. In DNA, the CDR3 is TGTGCCAGCAGTGAAGCGCGGACACTTAGCAATCAGCCCCAGCATTTT. Amino acid sequence: CASSEARTLSNQPQHF.

This chain links TRBV4-1 with TRBJ2-1; 9 bases map to TRBD2. The germline V gene encodes CDR1 MGHRA and CDR2 YSYEKL. The trim removed 4 bases at V and 9 bases at J, leaving 10 bases unmatched. The CDR3 sequence is 15 residues long. In DNA form, the CDR3 reads TGCGCCAGCAGCCGAGGACTAGCGCCCGGTGTTGAGCAGTTCTTC. This gives the protein CASSRGLAPGVEQFF.

The J gene is TRBJ2-7, the V gene TRBV2; TRBD1 matches 8 bases. This CDR3 has 14 residues. CDR1 and CDR2 (germline): SNHLY, FYNNEI. J lost 5 bases, V lost 7 bases, and 10 bases had no gene match. In DNA, the CDR3 is TGTGCCAGCATCTCGGGCCAGGGGGCGGACGAGCAGTACTTC. Its protein is CASISGQGADEQYF.

V gene TRBV7-8 combines with J gene TRBJ1-2; the D is unclear. The CDR3 spans 15 residues. V lost 1 base, J lost 7 bases, and 16 bases lay in between. The germline CDR1 and CDR2 sequences are SGHVS and FQNEAQ. As DNA, the CDR3 is TGTGCCAGCAGCTTAGAGAGCAGGCAGGCCGGTGGCTACACCTTC. Translation gives CASSLESRQAGGYTF.

The rearrangement joins TRBV6-5 to TRBJ1-1; D might be TRBD1 (5 bases). The germline gives CDR1 MNHEY, CDR2 SVGAGI. CDR3 size: 14 residues. V lost 7 bases, J lost 5 bases, and 17 bases lay in between. Here the CDR3 reads CASTLYGGETEAFF. The CDR3 bases are TGTGCCAGCACGTTGTACGGGGGGGAAACTGAAGCTTTCTTT.

This chain uses TRBV29-1 with TRBJ1-3, with D possibly TRBD1 on 5 matching bases. V was pared by 5 bases and J by 1 base, with 12 bases between. The CDR3 is 14 amino acids. Looked up from germline, CDR1 is SQVTM and CDR2 is ANQGSEA. CDR3 nucleotides: TGCAGCGTTTTTGACAGCCAGTCTGGAAACACCATATATTTT. Protein: CSVFDSQSGNTIYF.

The gene calls are TRBV20-1 and TRBJ2-4; 7 bases are shared with TRBD1. The CDR3 consists of 17 residues. CDR1 is DFQATT, CDR2 SNEGSKA, per germline (reference sequence). Trimming took 3 bases from V and 0 from J; bases not matched to a gene: 11. CDR3 residues: CSASRGPWQLAKNIQYF. In nucleotides, the CDR3 is TGCAGTGCTAGTAGGGGGCCTTGGCAGCTAGCCAAAAACATTCAGTACTTC.

This chain joins TRBV4-2 and TRBJ2-7; possibly TRBD2 for D (7 bases). Germline loops: CDR1 LGHNA, CDR2 YNFKEQ. The CDR3 covers 13 residues. V lost 4 bases and J 7 bases, leaving 14 bases between the germline ends. CDR3 sequence reads: CASSPSGGDEQYF. CDR3 coding DNA: TGTGCCAGCAGCCCATCGGGGGGCGATGAGCAGTACTTC.

V gene TRBV7-2 combines with J gene TRBJ2-7, with 7 positions matching TRBD1. Germline trimming cut 0 bases from V and 3 bases from J; bases unmatched to any gene: 2. The CDR3 spans 14 residues. CDR1 and CDR2 from the germline V gene are SGHTA and FQGNSA. The CDR3 here is CASSLAGDSYEQYF. The DNA for the CDR3 is TGTGCCAGCAGCTTAGCGGGGGACAGCTACGAGCAGTACTTC.

The chain uses TRBV3-1 (or the pseudogene TRBV3-2) and TRBJ2-3; D not certain. The CDR3 consists of 16 residues. V lost 6 bases to trimming and J lost 1 base, with 17 bases between them. Per germline, CDR1 LGHDT and CDR2 YNNKEL (reference sequence). The CDR3 DNA follows: TGTGCCAGCAGTCACAATGTATCCCGCCGCACAGATACGCAGTATTTT. Protein product: CASSHNVSRRTDTQYF.

The DNA for the CDR3 is TGTGCCAGCAGTCTGAGGACTGAAGCTTTCTTT. It encodes CASSLRTEAFF. The chain employs TRBV27 and TRBJ1-1; D uncertain. The CDR3 extends over 11 amino acids. Germline V gene lookup returns CDR1 MNHEY and CDR2 SMNVEV (reference sequence). The V end was cut by 5 bases, the J end by 5 bases, with 6 bases between.

The V and J genes are TRBV5-1 and TRBJ2-7, with 9 bases matching TRBD2. The CDR3 contains 14 residues. The V gene's germline CDR1 is SGHRS and CDR2 YFSETQ. After removal of 4 bases from V and 3 bases from J, the junction contained 5 bases not matched to a gene. The CDR3 here is CASSRPSGIYEQYF. CDR3 sequence (DNA): TGCGCCAGCAGCAGGCCTAGCGGGATCTACGAGCAGTACTTC.

The rearrangement joins TRBV5-3 to TRBJ1-1, with 7 nucleotides matching TRBD1. TRBV5-3 is placed among ORFs of uncertain function. This CDR3 is built from 15 residues. V lost 2 bases to trimming and J lost 4 bases; unmatched junction nucleotides: 8. The CDR3 sequence is CARSFSGGRGTEAFF. DNA for the CDR3: TGTGCCAGAAGCTTTTCAGGGGGTCGAGGCACTGAAGCTTTCTTT.

The chain couples TRBV7-9 to TRBJ1-3, with 12 bases fitting TRBD1. Germline loops: CDR1 SEHNR, CDR2 FQNEAQ (reference sequence). The length of the CDR3 is 16 residues. V shed 5 bases and J 4 bases; nucleotides not matched to a gene: 6. CDR3 DNA sequence: TGTGCCAGCAGCCAGGGACAGGGGGCGACCGGAAACACCATATATTTT. It specifies CASSQGQGATGNTIYF.

CDR3: CASSSGTSGRSDTQYF. CDR3 in DNA: TGCGCCAGCAGCAGTGGGACTAGCGGGCGCTCAGATACGCAGTATTTT. The chain carries TRBV5-1 and TRBJ2-3, with TRBD2 identical over 12 bases. CDR1 and CDR2 (germline): SGHRS, YFSETQ. The CDR3 length is 16 residues. J lost 4 bases, V lost 4 bases, and 7 bases had no gene match.

The rearrangement uses TRBV11-2 and TRBJ2-1, with 9 bases matching TRBD1. The CDR3 is 15 amino acids. CDR1 SGHAT and CDR2 FQNNGV come from the germline V gene. The V gene end was trimmed by 4 bases and the J gene end by 7 bases; junction bases not matched to a gene: 8. Written as DNA, the CDR3 is TGTGCCAGCAGCTCCCACAGGGGGCGAGCGAATGAGCAGTTCTTC. Amino acids: CASSSHRGRANEQFF.

The chain joins TRBV10-3 to TRBJ1-1; no definite D call. The CDR3 runs 12 residues. Deletions cut 8 bases from V and 1 base from J, with 8 bases between. Germline CDR1 ENHRY, CDR2 SYGVKD. The CDR3 region has the DNA TGTGCCATCTCGCCGGGGAACACTGAAGCTTTCTTT. Translation gives CAISPGNTEAFF.